The TCR beta chain under discussion was sequenced for a study of chemoradiotherapy in HPV16-positive cancers. Samples were taken several times over chemoradiotherapy. V gave up 0 bases and J gave up 6 bases, with 15 bases separating them. Germline V gene lookup returns CDR1 SNHLY and CDR2 FYNNEI. The CDR3 has 15 residues. Measured with immunoSEQ multiplex PCR; TCRdb has only the in-frame clones, and not every one. Counted here are 7,000 or so clones, approximately 79% occurring once; the ten biggest clones make up more than 3.5%. The sequence came from a human donor with HPV-associated anogenital cancer. This material was obtained from a patient who underwent chemoradiotherapy. The J gene is TRBJ2-7, the V gene TRBV2; D is unclear. The CDR3, as DNA: TGTGCCAGCAGTGAAGCGCTGGGGTACAGACCCGAGCAGTACTTC. Translation: CASSEALGYRPEQYF.